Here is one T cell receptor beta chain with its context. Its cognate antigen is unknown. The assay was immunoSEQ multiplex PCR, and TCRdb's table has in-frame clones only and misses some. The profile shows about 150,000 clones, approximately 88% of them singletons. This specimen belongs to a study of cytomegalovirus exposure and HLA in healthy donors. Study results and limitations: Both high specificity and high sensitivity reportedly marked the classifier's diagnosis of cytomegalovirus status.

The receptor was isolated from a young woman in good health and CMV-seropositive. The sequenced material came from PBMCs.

This CDR3 reads CASSLGLTSGSWADTQYF. The CDR3, as DNA: TGCGCCAGCAGCTTGGGACTGACTAGCGGGAGTTGGGCAGATACGCAGTATTTT. The chain uses TRBV5-1 and TRBJ2-3, with TRBD2 matching over 12 bases. V lost 0 bases, J lost 4 bases, and 9 bases stayed unmatched. The CDR3 is made up of 18 amino acids. Germline-derived CDR1 and CDR2 are SGHRS and YFSETQ.